The 31 T cell receptor beta chains given below trace back to one sample, sequenced in a study of tumor and adjacent non-tumor tissue in lung cancer. This sample's RNA came from whole unsorted tissue. A modified ARM-PCR protocol with three rounds of nested PCR amplified TCRbeta. TCRdb reprocessed the multiplex PCR reads with MiXCR, giving one entry per CDR3 protein. The sample has around 71,000 distinct CDR3 sequences; over 60% are singletons. Sequenced input: lung tumor tissue. The source is a woman between 40 and 55 years old with non-small cell lung cancer.

As for this clonotype: One end of the junction does not line up with germline, which may come from a read error. This chain links TRBV10-3 with TRBJ2-6, with a tentative D call TRBD1 (5 bases). CDR1 ENHRY and CDR2 SYGVKD come from the germline V gene. The CDR3 covers 13 residues. The CDR3 here is CAIRDNSANILSF. DNA for the CDR3: TGTGCCATCAGGGACAATTCGGCCAACATCCTGAGTTTC.

This clonotype showed up just once. The chain employs TRBV6-2 or TRBV6-3 and TRBJ2-1; D might be TRBD1 (5 bases). Trimming left V 6 bases short and J 4 bases short, with 16 bases between. The length of the CDR3 is 15 residues. Germline V CDR1 and CDR2: MNHEY, SVGEGT. Here the CDR3 reads CASRRSRVLYNEQFF. The CDR3 coding sequence is TGTGCCAGCAGGCGAAGCAGGGTGTTGTACAATGAGCAGTTCTTC.

Points on this clonotype: The junction departs from germline at one end; a sequencing error may be responsible. The V and J genes are TRBV29-1 and TRBJ2-7; possibly TRBD2 for D (6 bases). CDR1 and CDR2 from the germline V gene are SQVTM and ANQGSEA. There are 15 residues in the CDR3. CDR3 residues: CRVESWDWGKYEQYF. CDR3 DNA sequence: TGCAGGGTTGAAAGCTGGGACTGGGGCAAGTACGAGCAGTACTTC.

This chain links TRBV7-9 with TRBJ1-4; TRBD1 might be the D (6 bases). V gave up 3 bases and J gave up 4 bases, with 21 bases separating them. Germline V gene sequence: CDR1 SEHNR, CDR2 FQNEAQ (reference sequence). The CDR3 sequence is 18 residues long. Here the CDR3 reads CASSFVRIEGVVNEKLFF. CDR3 sequence (DNA): TGTGCCAGCAGCTTCGTGCGCATTGAGGGGGTTGTTAATGAAAAACTGTTTTTT. The whole variable domain, remainder taken from reference TRBV7-9 and TRBJ1-4, is DTGVSQNPRHKITKRGQNVTFRCDPISEHNRLYWYRQTLGQGPEFLTYFQNEAQLEKSRLLSDRFSAERPKGSFSTLEIQRTEQGDSAMYLCASSFVRIEGVVNEKLFFGSGTQLSVL.

As to this clonotype: It is likely a read error, because the conserved phenylalanine at the end of the CDR3 is missing. The chain combines TRBV28 with TRBJ2-6, with 7 bases identical to TRBD1. CDR3 length: 17 amino acids. The germline gives CDR1 MDHEN, CDR2 SYDVKM. The CDR3 DNA reads as TGTGCCAGCAGTAGAACCCGACAGGGCTCTGGGGCCAAGGTCCTGACTGTC. Its protein product is CASSRTRQGSGAKVLTV.

This clonotype appeared many times. CDR3 nucleotides: TGTGCCAGCAGCTTAGGGCTGGGACCTAATTCACCCCTCCACTTT. Its translation: CASSLGLGPNSPLHF. The chain recombines TRBV7-9 with TRBJ1-6, with D possibly being TRBD1 (5 bases). V was clipped by 1 base and J by 6 bases, with 10 bases between them. Germline values: CDR1 SEHNR, CDR2 FQNEAQ (reference sequence). The CDR3 totals 15 residues. Filled out from reference TRBV7-9 and TRBJ1-6, the complete variable domain reads DTGVSQNPRHKITKRGQNVTFRCDPISEHNRLYWYRQTLGQGPEFLTYFQNEAQLEKSRLLSDRFSAERPKGSFSTLEIQRTEQGDSAMYLCASSLGLGPNSPLHFGNGTRLTVT.

CDR3 bases: TGCGGCCTCCGGACAGGGGGTTGCAATGAGCAGTTCTTC. It encodes CGLRTGGCNEQFF. This chain connects TRBV29-1 to TRBJ2-1; 10 positions match TRBD1. The CDR3 contains 13 residues. Looked up from germline, CDR1 is SQVTM and CDR2 is ANQGSEA.

CDR3 sequence: CASNSRIVAGGGLREQFF. DNA for the CDR3: TGTGCCAGCAACTCTCGCATCGTAGCTGGGGGGGGACTAAGGGAGCAGTTCTTC. The chain employs TRBV11-2 and TRBJ2-1; 7 bases are a match to TRBD2. Germline values: CDR1 SGHAT, CDR2 FQNNGV. CDR3 length: 18 amino acids. Losses at the gene ends were 7 bases for V and 10 bases for J; bases not matched to a gene: 25. Full variable domain (missing parts from reference TRBV11-2 and TRBJ2-1): EAGVAQSPRYKIIEKRQSVAFWCNPISGHATLYWYQQILGQGPKLLIQFQNNGVVDDSQLPKDRFSAERLKGVDSTLKIQPAKLEDSAVYLCASNSRIVAGGGLREQFFGPGTRLTVL.

A word on this clonotype: The junction does not match germline at one end; this may be a read error. CDR3 residues: CASSLEGVRETQCF. The DNA of the CDR3 is TGTGCCAGCAGTTTAGAAGGAGTTCGAGAGACTCAGTGCTTC. This chain links TRBV12-3 or TRBV12-4 with TRBJ2-5, with unresolved D. This CDR3 comprises 14 residues.

With respect to this clonotype: It is likely a read error, because the conserved phenylalanine at the end of the CDR3 is missing. The chain combines TRBV11-2 with TRBJ1-1; D not resolved. The CDR3 contains 15 residues. Per the germline V gene, CDR1 is SGHAT and CDR2 is FQNNGV. This CDR3 is CTSSLVSGPTTEAFL. In nucleotides, the CDR3 is TGTACCAGCAGCTTAGTATCAGGACCGACCACTGAAGCTTTCTTA.

A note on this clonotype: This may arise from a read error, as a much more abundant clone is one base away. The rearrangement uses TRBV28 and TRBJ2-7; maybe TRBD2 (6 bases). CDR3 length equals 12 residues. Germline V CDR1 and CDR2: MDHEN, SYDVKM. This CDR3 reads CTSSPPRGKQYF. The CDR3 region has the DNA TGTACCAGCAGTCCCCCCCGGGGGAAGCAGTACTTC.

Comment on this clonotype: The junction and the germline gene differ at one end; a read error may be behind it. The chain links TRBV5-4 to TRBJ2-1; TRBD1 or TRBD2 may be the D gene (7 bases each). CDR1 SGHNT and CDR2 YYREEE come from the germline V gene (reference sequence). CDR3 length: 16 residues. The CDR3 sequence is CASSQGGGGLYNEQLF. CDR3 in DNA: TGTGCCAGCAGCCAGGGGGGGGGCGGACTTTACAATGAGCAGCTCTTC.

Note on this clonotype: The CDR3 does not end in the conserved phenylalanine or tryptophan, so this is likely a read error. J is TRBJ1-5 and V is TRBV4-1; D is unclear. CDR1 is MGHRA, CDR2 YSYEKL, per germline. The V and J ends lost 4 bases and 2 bases respectively, with 9 bases between them. The CDR3 loop spans 14 amino acids. This CDR3 reads CASSRGPRNQPQHL. CDR3 nucleotide sequence: TGCGCCAGCAGCCGAGGACCGCGCAATCAGCCCCAGCATCTT.

This clonotype was recorded a few times. This sequence joins TRBV10-2 and TRBJ2-1; D is uncertain. The CDR3 sequence is 15 residues long. V dropped 6 bases and J dropped 0 bases, with 12 bases sitting between them. The V gene's germline CDR1 is WSHSY and CDR2 SAAADI. This CDR3 is CASREAGFSYNEQFF. For the CDR3, the DNA is TGCGCCAGCAGAGAAGCCGGATTCTCCTACAATGAGCAGTTCTTC.

The gene calls are TRBV6-1 and TRBJ1-5; tentatively, D is TRBD1 (5 bases). Trimming took off 7 bases at V and 0 bases at J, with 25 bases between the two ends. Per germline, CDR1 MNHNS and CDR2 SASEGT. The CDR3 has 19 amino acids. The CDR3 DNA follows: TGTGCCAGCATTGGAATGCGGCAGGGAAGGAACTCTAGCAATCAGCCCCAGCATTTT. It encodes CASIGMRQGRNSSNQPQHF.

This chain connects TRBV29-1 to TRBJ1-4; D might be TRBD1 (5 bases). Trimming shortened V by 7 bases and J by 5 bases, and 17 bases separated the two germline ends. The CDR3 runs to 14 residues. Germline V lookup: CDR1 SQVTM, CDR2 ANQGSEA. For the CDR3, the DNA is TGCAGCGGGGACGGTAGGATTGTAAATGAAAAACTGTTTTTT. It translates to CSGDGRIVNEKLFF.

The rearrangement links TRBV12-3 or TRBV12-4 to TRBJ2-1; 12 bases align to TRBD2. The CDR3 has 14 amino acids. V trimming: 4 bases; J trimming: 9 bases; junction bases outside the gene matches: 4. This CDR3 reads CASSSSGRGGEQFF. The CDR3 nucleotides read TGTGCCAGCAGTTCTAGCGGGAGGGGCGGTGAGCAGTTCTTC.

This clonotype was seen only a few times. V and J are TRBV11-2 and TRBJ2-1, with D possibly being TRBD2 (6 bases). CDR1 SGHAT and CDR2 FQNNGV come from the germline V gene. The germline V and J ends were trimmed by 1 base and 11 bases, with 21 bases remaining between them. CDR3 length: 16 amino acids. CDR3 region: CASSLVLAWRLNKQFF. The CDR3 nucleotides read TGTGCCAGCAGCTTAGTTCTAGCGTGGCGCCTAAATAAGCAGTTCTTC.

The rearrangement uses TRBV11-3 and TRBJ2-7, with 8 bases lining up with TRBD2. Germline lookup yields CDR1 SGHNT and CDR2 YENEEA. This CDR3 is built from 11 residues. The CDR3 region has the DNA TGTGGCTGCAGGGGACTAGGCGAGCAGTACTTC. This gives the protein CGCRGLGEQYF.

The chain carries TRBV6-4 and TRBJ2-3; D is undetermined. The CDR3 is made up of 15 amino acids. Trimming stripped 3 bases from V and 0 bases from J, with 10 bases between. Germline V gene sequence: CDR1 MRHNA, CDR2 SNTAGT. CDR3 DNA sequence: TGTGCCAGCAGTGAATCCGTGGGCAGCACAGATACGCAGTATTTT. It codes for CASSESVGSTDTQYF.

As for this clonotype: The junction and the germline gene differ at one end; a read error may be behind it. This chain connects TRBV11-2 to TRBJ1-3; D gene uncertain. From germline, CDR1 is SGHAT and CDR2 FQNNGV. This CDR3 is built from 11 residues. The CDR3 region is CAGSSTPSIHF. The CDR3, as DNA: TGTGCAGGCAGTTCGACACCTTCAATTCATTTT.

About this clonotype itself: This may come from a read error, since a much larger clone is one base off. The gene calls are TRBV10-3 and TRBJ2-3; 8 bases map to TRBD2. V lost 8 bases to trimming and J lost 4 bases; unmatched junction nucleotides: 8. The CDR3 totals 14 residues. The germline gives CDR1 ENHRY, CDR2 SYGVKD. The CDR3 nucleotides are TGTGCCATCGGACTTAGCGGGAACCCAGATACGCAGTATTTT. Its translation: CAIGLSGNPDTQYF.

Regarding this clonotype: The missing conserved phenylalanine or tryptophan at the end of this CDR3 makes a read error likely. This sequence joins TRBV28 and TRBJ1-2; D perhaps matches TRBD1 (6 bases). Germline V gene data show CDR1 as MDHEN and CDR2 as SYDVKM. CDR3 length: 13 residues. Trimming left V 7 bases short and J 7 bases short, with 16 bases between. CDR3: CASITQGRVGYTL. Written as DNA, the CDR3 is TGTGCCAGCATCACGCAGGGGAGGGTTGGCTACACCCTC.

On this clonotype itself: A read error may produce the germline difference seen at one junction end. The V call is TRBV6-5, the J call TRBJ1-4; a possible D gene is TRBD1 (6 bases). The germline gives CDR1 MNHEY, CDR2 SVGAGI. CDR3 size: 14 residues. The CDR3 here is CASSYLWGQEKPFF. CDR3 bases: TGTGCCAGCAGTTACTTGTGGGGGCAGGAAAAACCGTTTTTT.

The rearrangement links TRBV12-3 or TRBV12-4 to TRBJ2-6; D call uncertain. This CDR3 comprises 13 residues. V dropped 7 bases and J dropped 3 bases, with 7 bases sitting between them. CDR3 residues: CASMEFGANVLTF. CDR3 nucleotide sequence: TGTGCCAGCATGGAATTTGGGGCCAACGTCCTGACTTTC.

The chain recombines TRBV11-2 with TRBJ2-3; D possibly matches TRBD1 or TRBD2 (6 bases each). Germline-derived CDR1 and CDR2 are SGHAT and FQNNGV. V lost 6 bases and J 7 bases, leaving 23 bases between the germline ends. The CDR3 is 16 residues long. This CDR3 reads CASRPPIVGGTNTQYF. DNA of the CDR3: TGTGCCAGCAGGCCTCCTATAGTGGGGGGCACGAATACGCAGTATTTT.

This clonotype has only a few counts. This CDR3 is missing its conserved last phenylalanine or tryptophan, likely due to a read error. The V and J genes are TRBV20-1 and TRBJ2-7, with 12 nucleotides matching TRBD2. This CDR3 contains 15 residues. With 5 bases clipped from V and 6 bases from J, the junction kept 11 bases outside the gene matches. Germline CDR1 reads DFQATT; CDR2 reads SNEGSKA (reference sequence). This CDR3 is CSALTSGGGLGEQYL. CDR3 DNA: TGCAGTGCTTTGACTAGCGGGGGAGGGCTAGGCGAGCAGTACCTA.

This clonotype was recorded at least ten times. This sequence joins TRBV7-9 and TRBJ1-2; no clear D gene. Trimming left V 4 bases short and J 3 bases short, with 9 bases between. Germline loops: CDR1 SEHNR, CDR2 FQNEAQ (reference sequence). This CDR3 is built from 13 residues. The CDR3 sequence: CASSSQTDYGYTF. DNA of the CDR3: TGTGCCAGCAGCTCCCAGACGGACTATGGCTACACCTTC.

The chain recombines TRBV28 with TRBJ1-1; TRBD1 agrees at 8 bases. This CDR3 region has 14 residues. J gave up 7 bases and V 7 bases, and 11 bases lay outside the gene matches. Germline CDR1 reads MDHEN; CDR2 reads SYDVKM. The CDR3 DNA reads TGTGCCAGCACCAAGACAGGGGAGAAAGATGAAGCTTTCTTT. It encodes CASTKTGEKDEAFF.

There are a few counts of this clonotype. A read error may be the cause here, since a much bigger clone is one base away. The gene calls are TRBV5-6 and TRBJ2-3; D might be TRBD2 (5 bases). V was cut by 2 bases and J by 5 bases, with 9 bases left in between. This CDR3 comprises 13 residues. Germline V gene lookup returns CDR1 SGHDT and CDR2 YYEEEE. The CDR3 DNA is TGTGCCAGCAGCTTTTTGAGGGTAGATACGCAGTATTTT. This encodes CASSFLRVDTQYF.

About this clonotype: One base away lies a much larger clone, so this may be a sequencing read error. The gene calls are TRBV14 and TRBJ2-7, with D maybe TRBD1 (5 bases). The germline V gene has CDR1 SGHDN and CDR2 FVKESK. CDR3 size: 12 residues. The CDR3 sequence is CVSSAQANEQYF. CDR3 nucleotides: TGTGTCAGCAGCGCACAGGCGAACGAGCAGTACTTC.